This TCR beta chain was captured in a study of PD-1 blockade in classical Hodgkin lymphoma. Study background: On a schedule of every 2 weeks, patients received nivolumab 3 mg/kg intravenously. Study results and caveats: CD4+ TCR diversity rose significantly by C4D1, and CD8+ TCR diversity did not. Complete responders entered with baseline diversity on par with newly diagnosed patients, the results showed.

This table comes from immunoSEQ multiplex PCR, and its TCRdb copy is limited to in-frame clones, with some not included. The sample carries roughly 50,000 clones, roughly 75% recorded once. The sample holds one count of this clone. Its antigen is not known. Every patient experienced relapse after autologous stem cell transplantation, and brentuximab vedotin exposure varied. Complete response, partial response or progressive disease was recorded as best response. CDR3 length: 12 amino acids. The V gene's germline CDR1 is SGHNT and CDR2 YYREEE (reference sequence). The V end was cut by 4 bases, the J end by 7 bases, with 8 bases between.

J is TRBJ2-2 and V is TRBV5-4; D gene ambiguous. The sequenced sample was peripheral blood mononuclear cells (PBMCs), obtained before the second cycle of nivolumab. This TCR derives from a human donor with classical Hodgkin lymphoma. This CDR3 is CASSRISGELFF. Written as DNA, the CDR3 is TGTGCCAGCAGCAGAATCAGCGGGGAGCTGTTTTTT.